Below, 18 T cell receptor beta chains from the same sample are listed, as sequenced in a study of PD-L1 blockade in urothelial cancer. Time point specified: pretreatment peripheral blood. Here immunoSEQ multiplex PCR was the method, and the copy in TCRdb shows in-frame clones only, minus some. There are 100,000 to 150,000 clones in the sample; approximately 84% occur only once, and 3.2% lies in the top ten. Sequences were derived from PBMCs, sampled around atezolizumab (anti-PD-L1) treatment. The source of these receptors is a man aged 45-65 years with urothelial cancer.

CDR3 DNA sequence: TGTGCCTGGAGTGTTAATAGCGGGAGGGCCTTTGGCACAGATACGCAGTATTTT. Translated: CAWSVNSGRAFGTDTQYF. This chain links TRBV30 with TRBJ2-3; 11 positions agree with TRBD2. There are 18 residues in the CDR3. Germline V gene sequence: CDR1 GTSNPN, CDR2 SVGIG (reference sequence). V lost 0 bases, J lost 1 base, and 9 bases stayed unmatched. The variable domain in full, completed from reference TRBV30 and TRBJ2-3, reads SQTIHQWPATLVQPVGSPLSLECTVEGTSNPNLYWYRQAAGRGLQLLFYSVGIGQISSEVPQNLSASRPQDRQFILSSKKLLLSDSGFYLCAWSVNSGRAFGTDTQYFGPGTRLTVL.

CDR3 nucleotide sequence: TGTGCCAGCAGTTTCAGGGGGCCTAATTCACCCCTCCACTTT. Amino acids: CASSFRGPNSPLHF. The V gene is TRBV27, the J gene TRBJ1-6, with 8 bases aligning to TRBD1. V was clipped by 3 bases and J by 6 bases; unmatched bases: 1. Germline CDR1 and CDR2: MNHEY and SMNVEV (reference sequence). The CDR3 is 14 residues long.

The CDR3 sequence: CASSLSGRAGDTQYF. The CDR3 coding sequence is TGTGCCAGCAGTTTATCCGGGAGGGCAGGAGATACGCAGTATTTT. The chain combines TRBV28 with TRBJ2-3; 8 bases match TRBD2. V lost 1 base to trimming and J lost 5 bases; unmatched junction nucleotides: 5. CDR1 MDHEN and CDR2 SYDVKM come from the germline V gene. The CDR3 extends over 15 amino acids.

V is TRBV5-4 and J is TRBJ2-1; 9 nucleotides align to TRBD2. Unmatched junction bases numbered 3, after V lost 0 bases and J lost 5 bases. The germline CDR1 and CDR2 sequences are SGHNT and YYREEE (reference sequence). The CDR3 runs to 15 residues. The CDR3 loop is CASSLGASGNNEQFF. CDR3 sequence (DNA): TGTGCCAGCAGCTTGGGCGCTAGCGGGAACAATGAGCAGTTCTTC.

The CDR3 region is CASREGRNQPQHF. The CDR3 nucleotides are TGTGCCAGCAGGGAGGGACGGAATCAGCCCCAGCATTTT. This rearrangement joins TRBV28 to TRBJ1-5, with D maybe TRBD1 (5 bases). V dropped 6 bases and J dropped 4 bases, with 10 bases sitting between them. Germline CDR1 and CDR2: MDHEN and SYDVKM. The CDR3 sequence is 13 residues long.

The rearrangement joins TRBV7-2 to TRBJ2-2, with TRBD2 identical over 8 bases. With V trimmed by 5 bases and J by 4 bases, 12 bases remained unmatched. Looked up from germline, CDR1 is SGHTA and CDR2 is FQGNSA. CDR3 length equals 17 residues. CDR3 DNA sequence: TGTGCCAGCAGCCCTTGGGCGGGAGGAGGCTCCACCGGGGAGCTGTTTTTT. It encodes CASSPWAGGGSTGELFF.

The chain has TRBV18 and TRBJ2-7; 7 positions agree with TRBD1. Germline lookup yields CDR1 KGHSH and CDR2 LQKENI. The V segment lost 5 bases and the J segment 7 bases; nucleotides outside the gene matches: 8. This CDR3 comprises 13 residues. The CDR3 sequence is CASSTATGREQYF. The CDR3 DNA reads TGTGCCAGCTCAACCGCGACAGGGAGAGAGCAGTACTTC.

The chain carries TRBV28 and TRBJ2-1; 10 nucleotides align to TRBD2. CDR3 length: 16 residues. J was trimmed by 2 bases and V by 8 bases; bases with no gene match: 9. CDR1 and CDR2 (germline): MDHEN, SYDVKM. The CDR3 spells CASLIRTSGAYNEQFF. Here the CDR3 DNA reads TGTGCCAGCCTAATCCGGACTAGCGGAGCCTACAATGAGCAGTTCTTC. Variable domain in full (rest from reference TRBV28 and TRBJ2-1): DVKVTQSSRYLVKRTGEKVFLECVQDMDHENMFWYRQDPGLGLRLIYFSYDVKMKEKGDIPEGYSVSREKKERFSLILESASTNQTSMYLCASLIRTSGAYNEQFFGPGTRLTVL.

Comment on this clone: This CDR3 is also generated by other DNA sequences in the sample. The chain combines TRBV5-1 with TRBJ2-1, with 11 bases matching TRBD2. The CDR3 consists of 15 residues. Germline V gene sequence: CDR1 SGHRS, CDR2 YFSETQ. Losses at the gene ends were 2 bases for V and 4 bases for J; bases not matched to a gene: 2. The CDR3 DNA sequence: TGCGCCAGCAGCTTACTAGCGGGAGCATACAATGAGCAGTTCTTC. It specifies CASSLLAGAYNEQFF.

Written as DNA, the CDR3 is TGTGCCAGCAGCAGGGATGGCGCCGGGGAGCTGTTTTTT. Translation gives CASSRDGAGELFF. This chain connects TRBV6-6 to TRBJ2-2, with D possibly matching TRBD1 (5 bases). Germline V gene sequence: CDR1 MNHNY, CDR2 SVGAGI (reference sequence). This CDR3 is 13 amino acids long. Between the trimmed V and J ends, which lost 6 bases and 6 bases, there was a span of 11 bases.

This chain links TRBV7-9 with TRBJ1-6; 9 bases fit TRBD1. V shed 4 bases, J shed 10 bases, and the junction held 8 bases outside the gene matches. The CDR3 totals 15 residues. The germline V gene encodes CDR1 SEHNR and CDR2 FQNEAQ (reference sequence). The CDR3 here is CASSSGQGKRSPLHF. CDR3 bases: TGTGCCAGCAGCTCCGGACAGGGGAAAAGGTCACCCCTCCACTTT.

The chain joins TRBV10-3 to TRBJ2-4; TRBD2 aligns across 8 bases. Germline V gene data show CDR1 as ENHRY and CDR2 as SYGVKD. V trimming: 3 bases; J trimming: 3 bases; junction bases outside the gene matches: 4. This CDR3 region has 15 residues. In DNA form, the CDR3 reads TGTGCCATCAGTGATCAGCGGGGGAGCAAAAACATTCAGTACTTC. Encoded protein: CAISDQRGSKNIQYF.

This clone was recorded once. The chain carries TRBV7-9 and TRBJ2-1, with 9 bases matching TRBD2. The V gene's germline CDR1 is SEHNR and CDR2 FQNEAQ (reference sequence). The CDR3 runs to 16 residues. V lost 1 base and J lost 1; bases outside the gene matches: 2. The CDR3 region has the DNA TGTGCCAGCAGCTTAGGAACTAGCGGGTCCTACAATGAGCAGTTCTTC. It yields the protein CASSLGTSGSYNEQFF.

This clone was observed a handful of times. This sequence joins TRBV10-2 and TRBJ1-1, with 7 bases aligning to TRBD1. V trimming: 5 bases; J trimming: 0 bases; junction bases outside the gene matches: 3. The CDR3 sequence is 14 residues long. Germline assignment: CDR1 WSHSY and CDR2 SAAADI. In DNA form, the CDR3 reads TGCGCCAGCAGTCAGACAGGGATGAACACTGAAGCTTTCTTT. This gives the protein CASSQTGMNTEAFF.

The chain recombines TRBV18 with TRBJ2-4, with 7 nucleotides matching TRBD1. The germline gives CDR1 KGHSH, CDR2 LQKENI. The CDR3 sequence is 15 residues long. Trimming took 4 bases from V and 0 from J; bases not matched to a gene: 3. CDR3 nucleotides: TGTGCCAGCTCACGACAGGGTTCAGCCAAAAACATTCAGTACTTC. This codes for CASSRQGSAKNIQYF.

CDR3 sequence reads: CASSLGTTRANYGYTF. The DNA of the CDR3 is TGTGCCAGCAGCCTGGGGACAACCAGGGCAAACTATGGCTACACCTTC. The chain links TRBV9 to TRBJ1-2, with a weak D call TRBD1 (6 bases). Germline loops: CDR1 SGDLS, CDR2 YYNGEE. The V and J ends lost 4 bases and 2 bases respectively, with 18 bases between them. The CDR3 has 16 residues.

This chain uses TRBV19 with TRBJ2-2, with 7 bases identical to TRBD1. This CDR3 is built from 16 residues. Germline-derived CDR1 and CDR2 are LNHDA and SQIVND (reference sequence). V gave up 4 bases and J gave up 0 bases; unmatched junction bases: 5. As DNA, the CDR3 is TGTGCCAGTAGTAAGGACAGGCCGGCGAACACCGGGGAGCTGTTTTTT. Its protein is CASSKDRPANTGELFF.

Concerning this clone itself: The junction departs from germline at one end; a sequencing error may be responsible. V gene TRBV7-7 combines with J gene TRBJ2-1, with 11 bases matching TRBD2. Germline V lookup: CDR1 SSHAT, CDR2 FNYEAQ (reference sequence). The CDR3 sequence is 15 residues long. The CDR3 sequence is CASSPLAGGYNEQFF. The CDR3 coding sequence is TGTGCTAGCAGCCCCCTAGCGGGAGGATACAATGAGCAGTTCTTC.